Below, 20 T cell receptor beta chains from the same sample are listed, as sequenced in a study of somatic mutations in cytotoxic T cells in rheumatoid arthritis. The method was immunoSEQ multiplex PCR; TCRdb's version includes in-frame clones alone and lacks a portion of them. Here the sample spans 15,000 to 20,000 clones, more than 70% being singletons. The sample was CD8+ T cells sorted from blood. The receptor source for this set is an adult with rheumatoid arthritis.

The rearrangement uses TRBV6-6 and TRBJ1-2; D is undetermined. The ends were cut back, 0 bases at V and 7 bases at J, with 15 bases in the middle. The CDR3 contains 15 residues. The germline V gene encodes CDR1 MNHNY and CDR2 SVGAGI (reference sequence). The CDR3: CASSYSPDGPTGYTF. CDR3 nucleotides: TGTGCCAGCAGTTACTCCCCGGACGGACCTACTGGCTACACCTTC.

The V gene is TRBV7-9, the J gene TRBJ1-2; D is undetermined. This CDR3 has 15 residues. V lost 3 bases and J 1 base, leaving 12 bases between the germline ends. Germline V gene data show CDR1 as SEHNR and CDR2 as FQNEAQ (reference sequence). This CDR3 reads CASSFVAGDNYGYTF. CDR3 nucleotide sequence: TGTGCCAGCAGCTTCGTCGCAGGTGATAACTATGGCTACACCTTC.

The V gene is TRBV9, the J gene TRBJ2-3, with a weak D call TRBD2 (6 bases). The CDR3 is 15 residues long. Germline V gene sequence: CDR1 SGDLS, CDR2 YYNGEE. V gave up 2 bases and J gave up 1 base, with 11 bases separating them. This CDR3 is CASSVAGRGTDTQYF. Here the CDR3 DNA reads TGTGCCAGCAGCGTGGCCGGGAGAGGCACAGATACGCAGTATTTT.

This clone came up a few times. V gene TRBV4-1 combines with J gene TRBJ2-1; no clear D gene. The germline V gene encodes CDR1 MGHRA and CDR2 YSYEKL. The germline V and J ends were trimmed by 0 bases and 0 bases, with 6 bases remaining between them. The CDR3 loop spans 15 amino acids. The CDR3 is CASSQDRSSYNEQFF. CDR3 DNA sequence: TGCGCCAGCAGCCAAGACCGGAGCTCCTACAATGAGCAGTTCTTC.

The chain joins TRBV6-6 to TRBJ1-2, with TRBD1 identical over 8 bases. The CDR3 extends over 16 amino acids. After removal of 1 base from V and 4 bases from J, the junction contained 8 bases not matched to a gene. The germline gives CDR1 MNHNY, CDR2 SVGAGI (reference sequence). In nucleotides, the CDR3 is TGTGCCAGCAGTTACTACGACAGGGGAAAGGTCTATGGCTACACCTTC. Amino acid sequence: CASSYYDRGKVYGYTF.

The V gene is TRBV29-1, the J gene TRBJ2-3; D tentatively reads TRBD1 or TRBD2 (5 bases each). Per the germline V gene, CDR1 is SQVTM and CDR2 is ANQGSEA. Trimming cost V 1 base and J 0 bases, with 14 bases left between them. The CDR3 covers 16 residues. CDR3 amino acids: CSVEGVPGTSTDTQYF. The DNA for the CDR3 is TGCAGCGTTGAAGGAGTCCCAGGGACCAGCACAGATACGCAGTATTTT.

This chain links TRBV4-3 with TRBJ1-1; D remains ambiguous. With 0 bases removed from V and 5 bases from J, the gap between germline ends came to 28 bases. CDR1 and CDR2 (germline): LGHNA, YSLEER. The CDR3 length is 20 residues. The CDR3 region has the DNA TGCGCCAGCAGCCAAGATCTGGTCCTTGCGGGCTGGAATTCGGGAACTGAAGCTTTCTTT. As protein: CASSQDLVLAGWNSGTEAFF.

This clone was detected a few times. V gene TRBV10-2 combines with J gene TRBJ2-7, with D tentatively TRBD1 (6 bases). This CDR3 is 12 amino acids long. Between the trimmed V and J ends, which lost 10 bases and 0 bases, there was a span of 10 bases. Per germline, CDR1 WSHSY and CDR2 SAAADI. The chain's CDR3 is CATQGSSYEQYF. CDR3 in DNA: TGCGCCACCCAGGGGAGCTCCTACGAGCAGTACTTC.

The chain couples TRBV5-1 to TRBJ2-3, with 8 bases matching TRBD1. The CDR3 covers 16 residues. Germline assignment: CDR1 SGHRS and CDR2 YFSETQ. Trimming took 0 bases from V and 2 from J; bases not matched to a gene: 5. The CDR3 DNA is TGCGCCAGCAGCTTGGAAGCAGGGGGCCTCACAGATACGCAGTATTTT. It is translated as CASSLEAGGLTDTQYF.

The chain combines TRBV19 with TRBJ1-2; TRBD1 might be the D (5 bases). The CDR3 is 14 amino acids. CDR1 is LNHDA, CDR2 SQIVND, per germline (reference sequence). Trimming took off 9 bases at V and 6 bases at J, with 20 bases between the two ends. CDR3 in DNA: TGTGCCAGCCGCCCACGAGGGGCGCTAAATGGCTACACCTTC. Its protein product is CASRPRGALNGYTF.

The V gene is TRBV9, the J gene TRBJ2-2, with 7 bases fitting TRBD1. The CDR3 totals 15 residues. The J segment lost 5 bases and the V segment lost 0 bases, leaving 4 bases of the junction unmatched. Germline V gene data show CDR1 as SGDLS and CDR2 as YYNGEE. CDR3 residues: CASSVGQGYTGELFF. The CDR3 DNA follows: TGTGCCAGCAGCGTAGGACAGGGATATACCGGGGAGCTGTTTTTT.

This chain connects TRBV7-9 to TRBJ2-1; 7 nucleotides match TRBD1. The CDR3 has 17 residues. Germline V gene sequence: CDR1 SEHNR, CDR2 FQNEAQ (reference sequence). Trimming cost V 5 bases and J 4 bases; bases outside gene matches: 14. This CDR3 is CASSTRRTGQGYNEQFF. The CDR3 coding sequence is TGTGCCAGCAGCACCCGCCGGACAGGTCAGGGGTACAATGAGCAGTTCTTC.

The rearrangement uses TRBV19 and TRBJ1-1; the match to TRBD1 covers 9 bases. Germline CDR1 LNHDA, CDR2 SQIVND (reference sequence). CDR3 size: 15 residues. The trim removed 5 bases at V and 3 bases at J, leaving 7 bases unmatched. The CDR3 DNA reads as TGTGCCAGTAGTGCCCGGTGGACAGGGGACACTGAAGCTTTCTTT. It translates to CASSARWTGDTEAFF. Full variable domain (remainder filled in from reference TRBV19 and TRBJ1-1): DGGITQSPKYLFRKEGQNVTLSCEQNLNHDAMYWYRQDPGQGLRLIYYSQIVNDFQKGDIAEGYSVSREKKESFPLTVTSAQKNPTAFYLCASSARWTGDTEAFFGQGTRLTVV.

The V call is TRBV2, the J call TRBJ2-7; a weak D match, TRBD1 (6 bases). Germline CDR1 is SNHLY and CDR2 is FYNNEI. The length of the CDR3 is 16 residues. V was clipped by 0 bases and J by 0 bases, with 12 bases between them. The CDR3, as DNA: TGTGCCAGCAGTGAAGCGGACAGCGTAAGCTCCTACGAGCAGTACTTC. It yields the protein CASSEADSVSSYEQYF. Based on the CDR3 plus reference TRBV2 and TRBJ2-7, the full variable domain is EPEVTQTPSHQVTQMGQEVILRCVPISNHLYFYWYRQILGQKVEFLVSFYNNEISEKSEIFDDQFSVERPDGSNFTLKIRSTKLEDSAMYFCASSEADSVSSYEQYFGPGTRLTVT.

V and J are TRBV6-5 and TRBJ1-1; possible D gene TRBD1, 5 bases. Trimming took 0 bases from V and 3 from J, leaving 8 bases between them. The CDR3 is 14 amino acids. Germline V gene sequence: CDR1 MNHEY, CDR2 SVGAGI. Written as DNA, the CDR3 is TGTGCCAGCAGTTACTCGCAGGGCTACACTGAAGCTTTCTTT. Amino acids: CASSYSQGYTEAFF.

In this sample, this clone is large. This chain joins TRBV10-2 and TRBJ2-7, with TRBD1 as a possible D gene (6 bases). The CDR3 has 11 amino acids. Trimming removed 8 bases from V and 3 bases from J, with 8 bases in between. Germline CDR1 and CDR2: WSHSY and SAAADI. CDR3 nucleotide sequence: TGCGCCAGCGGGACAAGCTACGAGCAGTACTTC. It yields the protein CASGTSYEQYF.

This CDR3 reads CASSPYSNQPQHF. DNA of the CDR3: TGTGCCAGCAGCCCGTATAGCAATCAGCCCCAGCATTTT. The genes are TRBV11-2 and TRBJ1-5; no clear D gene. The CDR3 runs 13 residues. Between the trimmed V and J ends, which lost 5 bases and 0 bases, there was a span of 5 bases. The germline V gene encodes CDR1 SGHAT and CDR2 FQNNGV.

Concerning this clone: This specimen includes other DNA sequences encoding the same CDR3. The J gene is TRBJ1-1, the V gene TRBV9, with no clear D. Deletions cut 0 bases from V and 3 bases from J, with 6 bases between. The CDR3 is made up of 13 amino acids. The germline CDR1 and CDR2 sequences are SGDLS and YYNGEE. The CDR3 DNA is TGTGCCAGCAGCGTAGCCGGGTACACTGAAGCTTTCTTT. It is translated as CASSVAGYTEAFF.

This chain uses TRBV4-3 with TRBJ2-1, with a weak D call TRBD2 (6 bases). CDR3 size: 14 residues. Germline V CDR1 and CDR2: LGHNA, YSLEER. The V end lost 4 bases, the J end lost 10 bases, and 17 bases lay between the germline ends. CDR3 protein: CASSLGGGGNEQFF. CDR3 coding DNA: TGCGCCAGCAGCCTGGGGGGTGGAGGAAACGAGCAGTTCTTC.

The chain joins TRBV6-5 to TRBJ1-1, with D unclear. V lost 6 bases and J lost 4, with 15 bases in between. The CDR3 consists of 14 residues. The germline V gene has CDR1 MNHEY and CDR2 SVGAGI. CDR3 residues: CASSTGPRPTEAFF. The CDR3 DNA follows: TGTGCCAGCAGCACCGGCCCACGCCCCACTGAAGCTTTCTTT.